Below, one TCR beta chain is given with its context. As yet, its antigen is unknown. This record comes from a study of cytomegalovirus exposure and HLA in healthy donors. With V trimmed by 4 bases and J by 3 bases, 7 bases remained unmatched. CDR1 is SQVTM, CDR2 ANQGSEA, per germline. The CDR3 sequence is 14 residues long. In the PCR, 60 Vbeta and 13 Jbeta primers were used. Some clones are missing from TCRdb's copy, which holds only in-frame ones; the method was immunoSEQ multiplex PCR. The sample lists 95,000 to 100,000 clones; less than 9.5% were seen once. Study observations and caveats: A later analysis found common viral pathogens apparently linked to several of the most significant clusters. An analysis done earlier found most TCR beta V segments productive about 87% or about 30% of the time. Equally common other TCR beta chains were less clonally expanded than HLA-associated ones, a later analysis found. CMV serostatus alone was available as immune exposure information.

The sequence was collected from a man between 45 and 60 years old in good health and CMV-seropositive. Sequencing was performed on PBMCs. The chain uses TRBV29-1 and TRBJ2-3; 7 bases map to TRBD1. The CDR3 DNA reads as TGCAGCGTTGTGAAGGGGGCCGGGACAGATACGCAGTATTTT. Translating it yields CSVVKGAGTDTQYF.